This T cell receptor beta chain was profiled in a study of blood T cell repertoires in COVID-19. TCRdb's table, derived via immunoSEQ multiplex PCR, lists solely in-frame clones and lacks some. The table has around 300,000 clones, around 90% seen once. The material sequenced was PBMCs or T cells enriched from blood (not recorded which). The sequence derives from a woman in her thirties or forties who had recovered from COVID-19.

Here the CDR3 DNA reads TGTGCCAGCCGTCGAGCAGGGGCAGTTTACAATGAGCAGTTCTTC. Its protein is CASRRAGAVYNEQFF. The rearrangement uses TRBV19 and TRBJ2-1; tentative D call: TRBD1 (6 bases). Trimming left V 9 bases short and J 4 bases short, with 19 bases between. Germline V gene sequence: CDR1 LNHDA, CDR2 SQIVND (reference sequence). This CDR3 has 15 residues.